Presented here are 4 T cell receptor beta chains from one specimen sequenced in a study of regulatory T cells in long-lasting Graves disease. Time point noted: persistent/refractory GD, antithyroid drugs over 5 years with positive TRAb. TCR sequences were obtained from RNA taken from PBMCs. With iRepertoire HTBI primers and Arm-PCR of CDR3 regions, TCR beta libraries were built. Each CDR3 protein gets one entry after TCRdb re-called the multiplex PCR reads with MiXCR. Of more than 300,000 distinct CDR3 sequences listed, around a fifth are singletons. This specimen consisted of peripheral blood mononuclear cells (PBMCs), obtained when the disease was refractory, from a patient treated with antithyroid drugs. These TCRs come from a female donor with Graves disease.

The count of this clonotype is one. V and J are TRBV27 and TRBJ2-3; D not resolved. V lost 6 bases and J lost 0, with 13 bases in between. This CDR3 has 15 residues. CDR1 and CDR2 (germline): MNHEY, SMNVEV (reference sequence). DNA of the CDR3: TGTGCCAGCAGCAAGGTTGAGCTGAGCACAGATACGCAGTATTTT. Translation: CASSKVELSTDTQYF.

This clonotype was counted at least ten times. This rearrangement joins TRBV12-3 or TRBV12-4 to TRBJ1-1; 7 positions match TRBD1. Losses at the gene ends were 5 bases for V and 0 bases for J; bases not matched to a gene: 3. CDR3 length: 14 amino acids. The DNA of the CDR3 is TGTGCCAGCAGTCGAGGGACAGTGAACACTGAAGCTTTCTTT. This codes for CASSRGTVNTEAFF.

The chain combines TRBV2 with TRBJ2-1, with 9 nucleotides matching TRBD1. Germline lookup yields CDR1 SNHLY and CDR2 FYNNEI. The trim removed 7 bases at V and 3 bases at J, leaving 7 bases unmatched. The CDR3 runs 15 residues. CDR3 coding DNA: TGTGCCAGCACTGTGGGACAGGGCAACTACAATGAGCAGTTCTTC. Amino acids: CASTVGQGNYNEQFF.

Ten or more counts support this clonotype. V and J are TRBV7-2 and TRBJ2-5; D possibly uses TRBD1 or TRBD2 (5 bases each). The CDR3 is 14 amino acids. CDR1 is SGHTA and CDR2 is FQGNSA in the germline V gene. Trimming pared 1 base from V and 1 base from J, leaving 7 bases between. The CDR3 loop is CASSLGDLQETQYF. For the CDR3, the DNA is TGTGCCAGCAGCTTAGGGGACCTCCAAGAGACCCAGTACTTC.